This record looks at one TCR beta chain sequence and its context. Antigen specificity is unknown. The data belong to a study of T cell responses to AZD1222 COVID-19 vaccine. The CDR3 is 15 amino acids. J gave up 5 bases and V 6 bases, and 11 bases lay outside the gene matches. Germline CDR1 MNHEY, CDR2 SMNVEV (reference sequence). Sequencing used immunoSEQ multiplex PCR; TCRdb keeps in-frame clones, though not all of them. Of some 84,000 clones listed, around 88% are singletons. Study findings and constraints: A mostly white British donor set with more females was recruited, and clonal diversity was possibly underestimated. The repertoires were collected only after the peak T cell response.

Sequenced here: peripheral blood, sampled 28 days after the second AZD1222 dose. The V call is TRBV27, the J call TRBJ1-2, with TRBD1 matching 8 bases. This sequence was found in an adult who received the AZD1222 COVID-19 vaccine. The CDR3 DNA reads as TGTGCCAGCAGATCCCGTGGACAGGGAAGGTATGGCTACACCTTC. It codes for CASRSRGQGRYGYTF.